This TCR beta chain was recorded in a study of blood T cell repertoires in COVID-19. Study-level information: Material from acute and convalescent COVID-19 was sourced from the United States, Italy and Spain. Nucleic acid was either cDNA or gDNA, and it came from T cells, B-cell-depleted T cells, or PBMCs.

As originally analysed: Quantification of nucleated cells was approximated via reference gene primer amplification. Profiling relied on immunoSEQ multiplex PCR, and the TCRdb table lists in-frame clones only, not all of them. V and J calls and clone size follow that table, whereas D and trimming were derived from the DNA. The repertoire holds about 86,000 clones, with roughly three quarters as singletons. Trimming left V 5 bases short and J 6 bases short, with 14 bases between. Germline V gene lookup returns CDR1 MNHEY and CDR2 SVGAGI. This CDR3 is built from 15 residues. The sequenced sample was peripheral blood. The TCR sequence derives from a man between 65 and 85 years old with acute or convalescent COVID-19. The gene calls are TRBV6-5 and TRBJ1-6, with D perhaps TRBD1 (6 bases). DNA for the CDR3: TGTGCCAGCAGTATCCACAGGGTCCGTAATTCACCCCTCCACTTT. Amino acids: CASSIHRVRNSPLHF.